This T cell receptor (beta chain) was sequenced in a study of blood T cell repertoires in COVID-19. Across the whole study: The study drew acute and convalescent COVID-19 samples from the United States, Italy and Spain. The cDNA or gDNA used as material had been derived from T cells, B-cell-depleted T cells, or PBMCs.

The Seattle patients, enrolled during active infection, were followed longitudinally. Germline CDR1 is LGHDT and CDR2 is YNNKEL (reference sequence). V lost 1 base, J lost 8 bases, and 14 bases lay in between. CDR3 length: 14 residues. As originally analysed: Amplification of reference gene primers provided the estimated nucleated cell counts. TCRdb keeps only in-frame clones here, not all; method: immunoSEQ multiplex PCR. The V and J calls and clone size are taken from that table; D and trimming were inferred from the DNA. The profile shows hundreds of thousands of clones, 85% to 90% of them singletons.

This receptor was identified in a woman aged 50 to 65 with COVID-19, enrolled during active disease. The sample comprised peripheral blood. The J gene is TRBJ1-2, the V gene TRBV3-1 (or the pseudogene TRBV3-2), with D unclear. The CDR3 DNA reads as TGTGCCAGCAGCCAAGTTGAGGGCACGGGCGGCTACACCTTC. The encoded protein is CASSQVEGTGGYTF.